This record looks at one T cell receptor (beta chain) sequence and its context. Germline-derived CDR1 and CDR2 are SGHDT and YYEEEE. This CDR3 spans 18 amino acids. V shed 3 bases, J shed 1 base, and the junction held 10 bases outside the gene matches. The sample comes from a study of shared T cell receptors in the human thymus. Sequenced by immunoSEQ multiplex PCR; TCRdb stores in-frame clones only, minus some. The sample contains roughly 710,000 clones, approximately 85% of which appear only once. The data were also submitted as part of a second study, on human thymus T cells.

The chain employs TRBV5-6 and TRBJ1-4; 9 nucleotides agree with TRBD1. The clonotype comes from a girl under two years old with a congenital heart defect. The sequenced material came from thymocytes. Here the CDR3 DNA reads TGTGCCAGCAGCTATGAGGGGACAGGGATCTTAACTAATGAAAAACTGTTTTTT. It specifies CASSYEGTGILTNEKLFF.